This TCR beta chain was documented in a study of shared clonotypes between healthy human individuals (dated by TCRdb to the early 2020s). For context, the study as a whole: The cohort comprised a couple of women and a few men aged 18 to 49 years. To increase sequencing depth and limit assay-specific biases, different laboratories used diverse techniques to prepare libraries and sequence TCR repertoires. Blood TCR repertoires of roughly 5 healthy adults were deeply sequenced to estimate repertoire size and the extent of clonotype sharing between individuals. For each donor, three plates each were used for CD4 naive and CD4 memory, two plates were used for CD8 naive, and one plate was used for CD8 memory. Leukapheresis yielded between about 0.85 and 9 billion PBMCs per donor.

The germline V gene (reference sequence) provides CDR1 SGHNT and CDR2 YYREEE. Taken from cysteine to phenylalanine, the CDR3 has 13 residues. CDR3 DNA is the only sequence kept; it has 39 bases, read in frame from the first base. V lost 5 bases and J lost 4 bases; the stretch between them is 9 bases long. Using the deep immunoSEQ assay, TCR CDR3 regions were amplified from genomic DNA by multiplex PCR. Extracted genomic DNA from each cell subset was distributed evenly across all wells of several immunoSEQ 96-well plates, and each plate was treated as a replicate. For sorted subsets, approximately 200 ng of genomic DNA, equivalent to tens of thousands of T cell genomes, went into each replicate PCR. Purified libraries were measured with a Qubit 3.0 fluorometer, size-checked on a Bioanalyzer 2100, and measured again with the KAPA Library Quantification kit. A separate single-read 150-cycle Illumina NextSeq 550 flow cell was used to sequence each immunoSEQ 96-well plate. The study's own analysis went as follows. Because the immunoSEQ output included only junctional sequences and no quality scores, the filtering could not be the same as the filtering used for full-length reads. Sequences were annotated with PyIR, a Python wrapper for IgBLAST v1.9, and V/J genes and CDR3 were assigned using IMGT germline references. Any read was removed if the V/J assignment was weak (E-value above 1e-6), the CDR3 was missing, or the read contained stop codons, out-of-frame junctions, or ambiguous translated residues. V3J clonotypes were defined as sequences sharing the same inferred V gene, J gene, and CDR3 amino acid sequence. Percentage overlap between repertoires was computed as shared unique clonotypes divided by the size of the smaller repertoire. Richness of each repertoire was evaluated using RTK rarefaction, the Chao1 estimator, and Recon v2.1 estimates of unobserved clonotypes. For all TCRbeta clonotypes obtained by the gDNA method from several donors, generation probabilities were computed with OLGA. TCRdb holds this immuneACCESS table with in-frame rearrangements only. Some clones are missing; in checked studies, unresolved V genes explain under half, and the rest has no known cause. The DNA gave D and trimming, while V, J and clone size come from that table. This sample has some 2,100,000 clones in its table, and under 97% of those were observed once. Of the sample, more than 0.1% falls within the top ten clones.

Healthy HIV-negative adults with no recently reported acute infections or vaccinations were included as donors. Every donor was a Caucasian adult residing in Nashville, Tennessee, USA. CD4+ T cells were enriched by magnetic negative selection; naive cells were then positively selected on CD45RA, and the negative fraction formed the memory subset. After blood collection by leukapheresis, PBMCs were isolated using Ficoll-Histopaque density gradient centrifugation and then cryopreserved in the vapor phase of liquid nitrogen. Purity and quantity of every magnetically sorted T cell population were checked by analytical flow cytometry. From each sorted fraction, genomic DNA was isolated and quantified by UV absorbance on a Nanodrop 2000c. General conclusions and limits of the study: The genetic and exposure-history diversity represented was limited by the small number of donors. Across a handful of donors, approximately 5% of naive CD4, 3.5% of naive CD8, around 2.5% of memory CD4, and 0.4% to 0.45% of memory CD8 clonotypes were shared. Compared with non-shared clonotypes, the clonotypes found in all four sorted-subset donors had higher generation probabilities. Sampling was limited to blood, and TCR repertoires in tissue likely differ from TCR repertoires in blood. Naive subsets generally had larger estimated clonotype richness than memory subsets. Even with the large sequencing depth, rarefaction of the sorted-subset datasets indicated that sequencing was incomplete. Based on pairwise subsampling, the degree of clonotype sharing among donors was expected to be affected by sequencing depth.

For this clone: The antigen it recognizes is unknown. No quality values exist for individual bases; no much larger clone is one base distant.

This TCR was recovered from a man in his late teens or twenties in good health. Sequencing was performed on naive CD4+ T cells sorted from blood. The sample's cell subset or site label is to be understood as: CD45RA+ positively selected. The chain is made from TRBV5-4 and TRBJ2-2; a tentative D call is TRBD2 (6 bases match). The DNA is as follows: TGTGCCAGCAGGGGACTGTCCACCGGGGAGCTGTTTTTT. Its protein product is CASRGLSTGELFF.